Presented here are 15 T cell receptor beta chains from one specimen sequenced in a study of blood T cell repertoires in COVID-19. Only in-frame clones appear in the TCRdb table, and some are missing; sequencing was by immunoSEQ multiplex PCR. The sample includes around 100,000 clones, 82% of them seen just once. Source material: peripheral blood. The receptor source for this set is a man in his 70s with acute or convalescent COVID-19.

The chain is built from TRBV10-3 and TRBJ2-1, with unresolved D. Germline CDR1 is ENHRY and CDR2 is SYGVKD. This CDR3 has 14 residues. V lost 2 bases, J lost 5 bases, and 10 bases lay in between. CDR3 in amino acids: CAISETQRDNEQFF. DNA for the CDR3: TGTGCCATCAGTGAGACCCAAAGAGACAATGAGCAGTTCTTC.

This rearrangement joins TRBV28 to TRBJ1-5, with 7 bases matching TRBD1. Germline CDR1 is MDHEN and CDR2 is SYDVKM. J lost 14 bases, V lost 4 bases, and 5 bases had no gene match. The CDR3 totals 11 residues. The CDR3 DNA sequence: TGTGCCAGCAGTTCCCGGCAGGGGGAGCATTTT. Its protein is CASSSRQGEHF.

The rearrangement links TRBV2 to TRBJ2-2; 8 nucleotides line up with TRBD2. Germline CDR1 SNHLY, CDR2 FYNNEI. The CDR3 consists of 15 residues. Losses at the gene ends were 5 bases for V and 4 bases for J; bases not matched to a gene: 6. CDR3 DNA: TGTGCCAGCAGTTACAGCGGGGGACCCACCGGGGAGCTGTTTTTT. It codes for CASSYSGGPTGELFF.

The rearrangement joins TRBV6-5 to TRBJ2-7, with TRBD2 identical over 9 bases. This CDR3 has 14 amino acids. In germline, CDR1 is MNHEY, CDR2 SVGAGI. V was clipped by 7 bases and J by 6 bases; unmatched bases: 10. In DNA form, the CDR3 reads TGTGCCAGCAATCTAGTAGCGGGGGCCCTCGAGCAGTACTTC. Amino acids: CASNLVAGALEQYF.

Turning to this clone: Other nucleotide sequences from this sample produce the same CDR3. The J gene is TRBJ1-5, the V gene TRBV5-1; possible D gene TRBD1, 5 bases. The V end was cut by 0 bases, the J end by 2 bases, with 9 bases between. From germline, CDR1 is SGHRS and CDR2 YFSETQ. CDR3 length: 15 residues. The CDR3 region is CASSLGVGGNQPQHF. In DNA form, the CDR3 reads TGCGCCAGCAGCTTGGGAGTAGGGGGCAATCAGCCCCAGCATTTT.

The chain is built from TRBV25-1 and TRBJ2-7; D is perhaps TRBD1 (5 bases). The germline V gene encodes CDR1 MGHDK and CDR2 SYGVNS. V was clipped by 6 bases and J by 5 bases, with 20 bases between them. This CDR3 has 15 residues. In nucleotides, the CDR3 is TGTGCCAGCAGCCCCCCGACAGCTGCAATAGACGAGCAGTACTTC. Translation: CASSPPTAAIDEQYF.

The table lists this clone with a few counts. V usage is TRBV20-1 and J usage is TRBJ1-4, with 7 bases fitting TRBD1. The CDR3 length is 11 residues. The junction had 4 bases not matched to a gene; V was cut back by 5 bases and J by 10 bases. CDR1 DFQATT and CDR2 SNEGSKA come from the germline V gene (reference sequence). The CDR3 loop reads CSAAPGGKLFF. The CDR3 DNA sequence: TGCAGTGCTGCTCCAGGGGGAAAACTGTTTTTT.

The chain links TRBV29-1 to TRBJ2-4; TRBD2 agrees at 7 bases. Per germline, CDR1 SQVTM and CDR2 ANQGSEA. CDR3 length: 14 amino acids. Trimming at V came to 1 base and at J to 7 bases, leaving 7 bases not matched to a gene. The CDR3: CSVEVGGAPNIQYF. Here the CDR3 DNA reads TGCAGCGTTGAAGTGGGAGGGGCCCCGAACATTCAGTACTTC.

This chain uses TRBV4-2 with TRBJ2-3; D possibly corresponds to TRBD2 (7 bases). Per germline, CDR1 LGHNA and CDR2 YNFKEQ. V shed 7 bases and J shed 6 bases, with 20 bases lying between them. The CDR3 runs 15 residues. The CDR3, as DNA: TGTGCCAGCACCCCTAACGCGGGGGCCTCGGATACGCAGTATTTT. Translating gives CASTPNAGASDTQYF.

This clone was found a few times. For the CDR3, the DNA is TGTGCCAGCAGTCCAGGTGCCAGGGGGCAAGGCTACACCTTC. It codes for CASSPGARGQGYTF. The chain joins TRBV7-9 to TRBJ1-2; 8 bases match TRBD1. The CDR3 loop spans 14 amino acids. Per the germline V gene, CDR1 is SEHNR and CDR2 is FQNEAQ (reference sequence). With 6 bases clipped from V and 8 bases from J, the junction kept 11 bases outside the gene matches.

The chain has TRBV12-3 or TRBV12-4 and TRBJ2-1, with 10 bases fitting TRBD1. Unmatched junction bases numbered 2, after V lost 3 bases and J lost 9 bases. The CDR3 is made up of 13 amino acids. The CDR3 sequence: CASSFGTGVEQFF. CDR3 DNA sequence: TGTGCCAGCAGTTTCGGGACAGGGGTTGAGCAGTTCTTC.

This chain joins TRBV7-2 and TRBJ1-4; 9 nucleotides align to TRBD1. Germline trimming cut 5 bases from V and 2 bases from J; bases unmatched to any gene: 6. The CDR3 sequence is 16 residues long. Germline values: CDR1 SGHTA, CDR2 FQGNSA. The CDR3 DNA reads as TGTGCCAGCAGCATTCACAGGGGGCTCACTAATGAAAAACTGTTTTTT. Its translation: CASSIHRGLTNEKLFF.

The chain couples TRBV18 to TRBJ1-6; the match to TRBD1 covers 10 bases. V shed 5 bases and J 9 bases; nucleotides not matched to a gene: 10. The CDR3 is 16 amino acids. Germline V lookup: CDR1 KGHSH, CDR2 LQKENI. CDR3 in amino acids: CASSVTGTGDGSPLHF. The CDR3 region has the DNA TGTGCCAGCTCAGTTACCGGGACAGGGGATGGTTCACCCCTCCACTTT.

This chain joins TRBV5-4 and TRBJ1-4; 7 bases are shared with TRBD1. Germline loops: CDR1 SGHNT, CDR2 YYREEE (reference sequence). After removal of 4 bases from V and 1 base from J, the junction contained 4 bases not matched to a gene. This CDR3 has 15 amino acids. DNA for the CDR3: TGTGCCAGCAGCGCAGGGGGGCGAACTAATGAAAAACTGTTTTTT. This gives the protein CASSAGGRTNEKLFF.

The gene calls are TRBV4-2 and TRBJ2-1, with 10 nucleotides matching TRBD2. Trimming at V came to 0 bases and at J to 7 bases, leaving 12 bases not matched to a gene. Per the germline V gene, CDR1 is LGHNA and CDR2 is YNFKEQ. CDR3 length equals 18 residues. CDR3 coding DNA: TGTGCCAGCAGCCAAGATATGGGGGCTAGCGGGAGTAGGAATGAGCAGTTCTTC. Its protein product is CASSQDMGASGSRNEQFF.